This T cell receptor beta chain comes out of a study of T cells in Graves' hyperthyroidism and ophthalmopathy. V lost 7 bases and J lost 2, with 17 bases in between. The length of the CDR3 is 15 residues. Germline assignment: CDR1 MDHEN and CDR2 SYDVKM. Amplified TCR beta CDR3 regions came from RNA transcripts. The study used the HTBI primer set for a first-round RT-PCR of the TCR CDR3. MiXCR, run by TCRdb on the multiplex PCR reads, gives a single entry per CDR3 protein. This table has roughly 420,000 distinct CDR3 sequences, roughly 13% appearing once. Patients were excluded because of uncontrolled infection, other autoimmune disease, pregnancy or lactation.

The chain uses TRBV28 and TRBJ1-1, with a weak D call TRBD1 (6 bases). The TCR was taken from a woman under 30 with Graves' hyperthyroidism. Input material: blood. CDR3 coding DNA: TGTGCCAGCAAAGATTCCGCGGGGGGCAACACTGAAGCTTTCTTT. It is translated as CASKDSAGGNTEAFF.